This T cell receptor beta chain was observed in a study of shared clonotypes between healthy human individuals. Study-wide points: It was only blood that was sampled, and tissue repertoires likely differ.

Donors were healthy HIV-negative adults without recent acute infections or vaccinations. Among the unsorted PBMC samples, replicate PCRs used around 0.3 ug DNA, about 30,000 T cell genomes. Assay: immunoSEQ multiplex PCR; the TCRdb copy retains only in-frame clones and omits some. Of about 500,000 clones listed, approximately 77% were seen once; the top ten hold about 12%. Notes on this clone: Its specificity is not known.

The source of this sequence is a middle-aged woman in good health. Some clones in this sample may be carry-over from other donors' samples. The sample comprised PBMCs.

The DNA for the CDR3 is TGTGCCAGCCAATCCAGCACAGATACGCAGTATTTT. Translation gives CASQSSTDTQYF. V usage is TRBV28 and J usage is TRBJ2-3; D remains ambiguous. The V and J ends lost 8 bases and 0 bases respectively, with 6 bases between them. CDR1 is MDHEN and CDR2 is SYDVKM in the germline V gene. CDR3 length: 12 residues.